Listed below are T cell receptor beta chains from one sample, sequenced in a study of human T cells and chemical hapten exposure. One entry per CDR3 protein results from TCRdb running MiXCR on the RACE reads. The sample carries about 380,000 distinct CDR3 sequences, about 6% recorded once. The source was whole blood, collected in connection with sensitization to the hapten diphenylcyclopropenone (DPC). These TCRs come from a woman aged 18-30 years with alopecia areata. Some clones in this sample may be carry-over from other donors' samples. CDR3s include the opening cysteine and the closing phenylalanine or tryptophan. A D gene is named only where the DNA matches it firmly. Not every row has a clone size; where given, it reads once, few, many or a size class.

j_call clone_size d_call v_call cdr3_nt cdr3_aa
TRBJ1-2 many TRBD1 TRBV28 TGTGCAACCTTTGAGGGACAGTATGATGGCTACACCTTC CATFEGQYDGYTF
TRBJ1-4 - - TRBV20-1 TGCAGTGCTACCCGGACGGCAACTAATGAAAAACTGTTTTTT CSATRTATNEKLFF
TRBJ2-1 few - TRBV29-1 TGCAGCGTTGAAGGGGGTCATGAGCAGTTCTTC CSVEGGHEQFF
TRBJ1-6 many - TRBV12-3/TRBV12-4 TGTGCCAGCACCTGGGGGCAGGATTCACCCCTCCACTTT CASTWGQDSPLHF
TRBJ2-3 - - TRBV6-5 TGTGCCAGCAGTTACACAGGAGCAGATACGCAGTATTTT CASSYTGADTQYF
TRBJ1-4 many TRBD1 TRBV6-6 TGTGCCAGCAGTTTGGGGACAGGGGAAAAACTGTTTTTT CASSLGTGEKLFF
TRBJ1-2 many - TRBV4-2 TGTGCCAGCAGCCAAGTAGGTACAGGGAATACGGGAGGCTACACCTTC CASSQVGTGNTGGYTF
TRBJ1-3 many - TRBV7-2 TGTGCCAGCAGCCTAACCAGGTTTAACACCATATATTTT CASSLTRFNTIYF
TRBJ1-2 many TRBD1 TRBV20-1 TGCAGTTTGGGACAGAGTAACTATGGCTACACCTTC CSLGQSNYGYTF
TRBJ2-7 many - TRBV6-2/TRBV6-3 TGTGCCAGCAGTTCACACAGGGAGAAGGGCCCCTACGAGCAGTACTTC CASSSHREKGPYEQYF
TRBJ2-2 few - TRBV20-1 TGCAGTGCTAGAGGTGGGGCCCAGAACACCGGGGAGCTGTTTTTT CSARGGAQNTGELFF
TRBJ2-7 many TRBD2 TRBV28 TGTGCCAGCAGGACAGAGGGTCTAGCGGGGATCTACGAGCAGTACTTC CASRTEGLAGIYEQYF
TRBJ1-1 many - TRBV6-5 TGTGCCAGCAGCAACAGGATCAGCTACACTGAAGCTTTCTTT CASSNRISYTEAFF
TRBJ2-7 few - TRBV6-6 TGTGCCAGCAGCCCCGGGGGTGTACCCCTCTACGAGCAGTACTTC CASSPGGVPLYEQYF